This T cell receptor (beta chain) was captured in a study of blood T cells in healthy people across ages. General study findings and limits: PBMC samples, being unsorted, prevented any conclusive comparison of naive and antigen-experienced cells.

The CDR3 length is 19 residues. For the second PCR, which ran for about 7 to 11 cycles, a sample-barcoded 5' primer and a J-beta primer mix were used. Using its own MiXCR run on the 5' RACE reads, TCRdb lists one record per CDR3 protein. The sample yields about 640,000 distinct CDR3 sequences, approximately 50% seen once. Regarding this clonotype: Its specificity is unknown.

This receptor was identified in a man in his sixties in good health. The chain recombines TRBV21-1 with TRBJ2-5; whether TRBD2, the table's D call, matches the DNA was not checked. TRBV21-1 is designated a pseudogene. Sequenced sample: blood. CDR3 in amino acids: CASSKARLAGDRLVNEQYF. The CDR3 region has the DNA TGTGCCAGCAGCAAAGCGCGCCTAGCGGGGGACCGCCTGGTCAATGAGCAGTACTTC.